This TCR beta chain comes out of a study of T-cell reconstitution after alpha-beta-depleted transplantation in children. Study-wide results and caveats: As was reported, about two months after transplant, alpha-beta T cells came from several hundred expanded graft clones. Certain patients had high TCRbeta diversity at day 60, and it came from recipient T cells and thymic progenitors that survived. T-cell counts and diversity were attributed mostly to newly produced T cells one year after transplant.

This clonotype was recorded at least ten times. Its matching antigen is unknown. Unique molecular identifiers were incorporated when the TCRbeta library was constructed. TCRdb re-called the PCR reads with MiXCR, one entry per CDR3 protein. The sample consists of tens of thousands of distinct CDR3 sequences, around a sixth of them appearing once. Germline V lookup: CDR1 SEHNR, CDR2 FQNEAQ (reference sequence). The CDR3 consists of 14 residues. Trimming removed 5 bases at V and 6 bases at J, with 13 bases between. The sequenced sample was PBMCs, mostly from graft donor cells, obtained 180 days after TCRalphabeta/CD19-depleted stem cell transplant. V gene TRBV7-9 combines with J gene TRBJ2-2; D call uncertain. This clonotype was obtained from a male patient aged 2 to 9 who had a stem cell transplant for acute lymphoblastic leukemia, so the T cells may come from the graft donor. The chain's CDR3 is CASSTPFTAGELFF. The CDR3 nucleotides are TGTGCCAGCAGCACTCCCTTTACCGCCGGGGAGCTGTTTTTT.